Shown below are 3 T cell receptor beta chains from a single sample sequenced in a study of shared clonotypes between healthy human individuals. Generated by immunoSEQ multiplex PCR, the TCRdb table keeps only in-frame clones and is missing some. The sample includes roughly 500,000 clones, over 70% of them seen just once. Material for sequencing was PBMCs. The receptors come from a woman aged 40 to 49 in good health. Some clones in this sample may be carry-over from other donors' samples.

V usage is TRBV6-1 and J usage is TRBJ1-1; 10 nucleotides line up with TRBD1. In germline, CDR1 is MNHNS, CDR2 SASEGT. After removal of 7 bases from V and 7 bases from J, the junction contained 9 bases not matched to a gene. This CDR3 has 14 amino acids. CDR3 loop: CASTGTGDISEAFF. The DNA of the CDR3 is TGTGCCAGCACCGGGACAGGGGATATAAGTGAAGCTTTCTTT.

On this clone itself: This probably arose from a read error, given a far larger clone one base away. V gene TRBV6-5 combines with J gene TRBJ1-3, with D hard to call. Germline CDR1 reads MNHEY; CDR2 reads SVGAGI. The CDR3 is made up of 14 amino acids. V was pared by 9 bases and J by 0 bases, with 12 bases between. This CDR3 reads CASAPGGSGNTIYF. Here the CDR3 DNA reads TGTGCCAGTGCCCCAGGCGGCTCTGGAAACACCATATATTTT.

The chain employs TRBV6-4 and TRBJ2-1; 11 positions agree with TRBD2. The CDR3 length is 15 residues. CDR1 is MRHNA and CDR2 is SNTAGT in the germline V gene. The J segment lost 2 bases and the V segment lost 6 bases, leaving 3 bases of the junction unmatched. CDR3 in DNA: TGTGCCAGCAGCCAACTAGCGGGGGCCTACAATGAGCAGTTCTTC. The encoded protein is CASSQLAGAYNEQFF.